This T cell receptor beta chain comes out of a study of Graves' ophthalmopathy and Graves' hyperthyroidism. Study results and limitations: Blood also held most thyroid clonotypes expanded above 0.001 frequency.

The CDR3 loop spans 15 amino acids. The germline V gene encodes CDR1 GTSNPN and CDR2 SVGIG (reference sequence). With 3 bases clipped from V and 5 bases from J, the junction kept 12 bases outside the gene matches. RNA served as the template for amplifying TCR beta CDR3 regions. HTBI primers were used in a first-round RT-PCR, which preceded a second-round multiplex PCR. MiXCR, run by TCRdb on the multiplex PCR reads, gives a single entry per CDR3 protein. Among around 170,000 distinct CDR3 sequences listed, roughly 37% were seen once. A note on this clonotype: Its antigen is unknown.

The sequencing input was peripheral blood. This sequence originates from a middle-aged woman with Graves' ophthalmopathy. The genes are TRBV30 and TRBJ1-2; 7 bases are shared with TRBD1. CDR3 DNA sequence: TGTGCCTGGAGCAGGGGGGGATTTAGAGATTATGGCTACACCTTC. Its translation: CAWSRGGFRDYGYTF. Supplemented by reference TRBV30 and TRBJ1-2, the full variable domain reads SQTIHQWPATLVQPVGSPLSLECTVEGTSNPNLYWYRQAAGRGLQLLFYSVGIGQISSEVPQNLSASRPQDRQFILSSKKLLLSDSGFYLCAWSRGGFRDYGYTFGSGTRLTVV.